Given below is one T cell receptor beta chain in context. The length of the CDR3 is 14 residues. Unmatched junction bases numbered 7, after V lost 5 bases and J lost 3 bases. Germline lookup yields CDR1 SGHTA and CDR2 FQGNSA. Using immunoSEQ multiplex PCR, the repertoire was profiled, and TCRdb retains in-frame clones only, with some absent. The sample includes more than 85,000 clones, just over 90% of them seen just once. The data derive from a study of control samples from healthy donors and cancer patients. The sample was blood. The TCR sequence derives from a human donor in good health. The donor label of this sample is uncertain. The rearrangement uses TRBV7-2 and TRBJ2-7, with 7 bases that match TRBD1. The DNA for the CDR3 is TGTGCCAGCAGCCCACAGGGACAGTACTACGAGCAGTACTTC. It specifies CASSPQGQYYEQYF.